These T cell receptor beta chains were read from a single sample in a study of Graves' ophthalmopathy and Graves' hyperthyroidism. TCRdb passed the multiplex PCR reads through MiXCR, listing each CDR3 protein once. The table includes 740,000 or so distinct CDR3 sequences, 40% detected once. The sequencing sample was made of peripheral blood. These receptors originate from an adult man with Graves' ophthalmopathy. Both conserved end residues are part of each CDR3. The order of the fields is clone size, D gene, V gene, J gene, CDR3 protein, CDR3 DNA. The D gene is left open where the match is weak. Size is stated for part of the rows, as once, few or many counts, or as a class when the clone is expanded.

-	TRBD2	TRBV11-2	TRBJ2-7	CATGASGSYEQYF	TGTGCCACCGGGGCTAGCGGGTCCTACGAGCAGTACTTC
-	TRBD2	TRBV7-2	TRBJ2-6	CASSLARTSGTYVLTF	TGTGCCAGCAGCTTAGCCCGGACTAGCGGGACCTACGTCCTGACTTTC
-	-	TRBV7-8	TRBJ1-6	CASSQEGVGLLDSPLHF	TGCGCCAGCAGCCAAGAAGGGGTGGGGCTTTTGGATTCACCCCTCCACTTT
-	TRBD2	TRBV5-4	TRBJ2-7	CASSQGLAGVDEQYF	TGTGCCAGCAGCCAGGGACTAGCGGGAGTCGACGAGCAGTACTTC
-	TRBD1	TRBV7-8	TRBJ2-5	CASSTDRFGETQYF	TGTGCCAGCAGCACGGACAGGTTCGGAGAGACCCAGTACTTC
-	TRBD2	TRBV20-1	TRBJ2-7	CSTSGSPREQYF	TGCAGTACTAGCGGGAGCCCCAGGGAGCAGTACTTC
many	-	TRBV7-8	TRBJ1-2	CASSFGLFAGPRGYTF	TGTGCCAGCAGCTTCGGTCTCTTCGCAGGCCCGCGTGGCTACACCTTC
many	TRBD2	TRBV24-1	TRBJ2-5	CATSDLGGGRETQYF	TGTGCCACCAGTGATTTAGGCGGGGGACGAGAGACCCAGTACTTC
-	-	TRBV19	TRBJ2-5	CASSIGGNQETQYF	TGTGCCAGTAGTATAGGAGGCAACCAAGAGACCCAGTACTTC
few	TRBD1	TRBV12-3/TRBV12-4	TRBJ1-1	CASSSGAGGNTEAFF	TGTGCCAGCAGTTCCGGCGCAGGGGGGAACACTGAAGCTTTCTTT
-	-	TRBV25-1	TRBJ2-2	CATSRTRLTGELFF	TGTGCCACCAGTCGGACAAGGCTCACCGGGGAGCTGTTTTTT
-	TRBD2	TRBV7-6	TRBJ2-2	CASSLVGLAGVNTGELFF	TGTGCCAGCAGCTTAGTGGGACTAGCGGGGGTGAACACCGGGGAGCTGTTTTTT
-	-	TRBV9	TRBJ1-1	CASSLGRVLGNTEAFF	TGCGCCAGCAGCTTGGGACGGGTTTTGGGGAACACTGAAGCTTTCTTT
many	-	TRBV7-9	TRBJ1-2	CASSLVPGYGYTF	TGTGCCAGCAGCTTAGTTCCAGGCTATGGCTACACCTTC
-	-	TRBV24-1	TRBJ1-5	CTSRQQGLGQPQHF	TGTACCAGCAGGCAACAGGGACTTGGACAGCCCCAGCATTTT
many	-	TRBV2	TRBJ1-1	CASTREVRTEAFF	TGTGCCAGCACGAGGGAAGTGCGCACTGAAGCTTTCTTT
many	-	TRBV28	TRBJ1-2	CASSLYTGLYGYTF	TGTGCCAGCAGTTTATATACAGGGCTTTATGGCTACACCTTC
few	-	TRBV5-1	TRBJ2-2	CASSLATNTGELFF	TGCGCCAGCAGCTTGGCCACGAACACCGGGGAGCTGTTTTTT
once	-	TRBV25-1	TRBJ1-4	CASSPRRVVSEKLFF	TGTGCCAGCAGTCCACGGAGGGTTGTAAGTGAAAAACTGTTTTTT
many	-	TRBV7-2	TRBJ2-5	CASSFTPRETQYF	TGTGCCAGCAGCTTCACCCCAAGGGAGACCCAGTACTTC
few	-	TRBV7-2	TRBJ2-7	CASSEASQFHEQYF	TGTGCCAGCAGTGAAGCTAGCCAGTTCCACGAGCAGTACTTC
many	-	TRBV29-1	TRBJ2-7	CSVTQGSVEQYF	TGCAGCGTTACTCAGGGTTCGGTCGAGCAGTACTTC
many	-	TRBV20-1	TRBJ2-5	CSALGVVAETQYF	TGCAGTGCTTTGGGGGTTGTGGCAGAGACCCAGTACTTC
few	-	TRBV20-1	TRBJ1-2	CSARVGPGYGYTF	TGCAGTGCTAGAGTAGGTCCAGGTTATGGCTACACCTTC